Below, 28 T cell receptor beta chains from the same sample are listed, as sequenced in a study of blood T cell repertoires in COVID-19. The data were produced by immunoSEQ multiplex PCR, yet TCRdb's version contains in-frame clones alone and is incomplete. The repertoire holds about 260,000 clones, with 88% as singletons. The sequencing input was peripheral blood. These receptors originate from a human donor in a cohort sampled during active COVID-19.

V gene TRBV14 combines with J gene TRBJ1-2; weak D call: TRBD1 (5 bases). Trimming left V 3 bases short and J 7 bases short, with 15 bases between. Germline V lookup: CDR1 SGHDN, CDR2 FVKESK. The CDR3 spans 14 residues. CDR3 residues: CASSQTMGRGGYTF. The CDR3 region has the DNA TGTGCCAGCAGCCAGACCATGGGGCGAGGTGGCTACACCTTC.

The CDR3 DNA follows: TGTGCCAGCAGCTCCACGGGGTCGATTGGGGCTTTCTTT. This sequence encodes CASSSTGSIGAFF. V usage is TRBV7-2 and J usage is TRBJ1-1; D uncertain. Per the germline V gene, CDR1 is SGHTA and CDR2 is FQGNSA. V was trimmed by 4 bases and J by 11 bases, leaving 17 bases between them. The CDR3 covers 13 residues.

The V call is TRBV14, the J call TRBJ2-7; 7 positions agree with TRBD2. The CDR3 consists of 13 residues. The V gene end was trimmed by 1 base and the J gene end by 5 bases; junction bases not matched to a gene: 2. Germline V gene data show CDR1 as SGHDN and CDR2 as FVKESK. The CDR3 sequence: CASSQGAGNEQYF. DNA of the CDR3: TGTGCCAGCAGCCAAGGAGCGGGGAACGAGCAGTACTTC.

V usage is TRBV7-2 and J usage is TRBJ2-7, with 10 bases fitting TRBD2. V lost 5 bases and J lost 4; bases outside the gene matches: 11. There are 16 residues in the CDR3. Germline CDR1 reads SGHTA; CDR2 reads FQGNSA. The CDR3, as DNA: TGTGCCAGCAGCACCCGGGGGGCTAGCGGGGGTTACGAGCAGTACTTC. It yields the protein CASSTRGASGGYEQYF.

CDR3 residues: CASNLDRIANYGYTF. The DNA for the CDR3 is TGTGCCAGCAATCTAGACAGAATAGCTAACTATGGCTACACCTTC. The J gene is TRBJ1-2, the V gene TRBV6-6, with D maybe TRBD1 (5 bases). From germline, CDR1 is MNHNY and CDR2 SVGAGI (reference sequence). Trimming removed 7 bases at V and 0 bases at J, with 15 bases between. The CDR3 sequence is 15 residues long.

This chain uses TRBV28 with TRBJ2-5; a weak D match, TRBD2 (5 bases). The germline V and J ends were trimmed by 10 bases and 6 bases, with 18 bases remaining between them. Germline-derived CDR1 and CDR2 are MDHEN and SYDVKM. CDR3 length: 13 residues. As DNA, the CDR3 is TGTGCCACCAGAATCTCCCCCGGGAAGACCCAGTACTTC. Its protein product is CATRISPGKTQYF.

The chain uses TRBV19 and TRBJ2-5; 8 bases are a match to TRBD2. Losses at the gene ends were 3 bases for V and 5 bases for J; bases not matched to a gene: 8. The CDR3 loop spans 15 amino acids. Per germline, CDR1 LNHDA and CDR2 SQIVND (reference sequence). CDR3 in amino acids: CASSILGLAPETQYF. CDR3 nucleotides: TGTGCCAGTAGTATCCTTGGACTAGCACCCGAGACCCAGTACTTC.

The chain uses TRBV6-2 or TRBV6-3 and TRBJ1-2, with D possibly TRBD1 on 5 matching bases. The V and J ends lost 2 bases and 6 bases respectively, with 13 bases between them. The germline CDR1 and CDR2 sequences are MNHEY and SVGEGT. This CDR3 contains 14 residues. CDR3 nucleotides: TGTGCCAGCAGTTACGACAACAGGCGTGATGGCTACACCTTC. Amino acid sequence: CASSYDNRRDGYTF.

V usage is TRBV5-1 and J usage is TRBJ1-2; D not certain. The ends were cut back, 5 bases at V and 4 bases at J, with 12 bases in the middle. Germline V gene lookup returns CDR1 SGHRS and CDR2 YFSETQ. This CDR3 spans 13 amino acids. CDR3 loop: CASRQMEAYGYTF. The CDR3 nucleotides are TGCGCCAGCAGACAAATGGAGGCCTATGGCTACACCTTC.

The chain combines TRBV7-9 with TRBJ1-2, with 7 bases identical to TRBD1. Germline lookup yields CDR1 SEHNR and CDR2 FQNEAQ (reference sequence). V gave up 5 bases and J gave up 0 bases; unmatched junction bases: 6. The CDR3 spans 15 residues. In DNA, the CDR3 is TGTGCCAGCAGCCCGGGACAGATTACTAACTATGGCTACACCTTC. Its protein is CASSPGQITNYGYTF.

V and J are TRBV6-5 and TRBJ1-6, with 8 nucleotides matching TRBD1. Germline V gene data show CDR1 as MNHEY and CDR2 as SVGAGI. The CDR3 consists of 16 residues. V gave up 0 bases and J gave up 10 bases; unmatched junction bases: 8. The CDR3 here is CASSYSTSTGDSPLHF. The CDR3 DNA follows: TGTGCCAGCAGTTACTCGACCTCGACAGGGGACTCACCCCTCCACTTT.

In this sample, this clone turned up once. This chain uses TRBV28 with TRBJ2-7, with unresolved D. V lost 6 bases and J 0 bases, leaving 12 bases between the germline ends. This CDR3 contains 14 residues. CDR1 is MDHEN, CDR2 SYDVKM, per germline. CDR3 in DNA: TGTGCCAGCAGACAGTTGGATAGCTCCTACGAGCAGTACTTC. This sequence encodes CASRQLDSSYEQYF.

The V call is TRBV18, the J call TRBJ1-3; no firm D call. The CDR3 loop spans 15 amino acids. V lost 1 base and J 0 bases, leaving 7 bases between the germline ends. Germline CDR1 and CDR2: KGHSH and LQKENI. CDR3 sequence (DNA): TGTGCCAGCTCACCACAGCAAGTCTCTGGAAACACCATATATTTT. Translated, it gives CASSPQQVSGNTIYF.

V is TRBV24-1 and J is TRBJ1-2; 9 bases line up with TRBD1. The trim removed 12 bases at V and 6 bases at J, leaving 13 bases unmatched. This CDR3 has 14 residues. Germline-derived CDR1 and CDR2 are KGHDR and SFDVKD. CDR3 protein: CAQTGTGKLNGYTF. CDR3 DNA: TGTGCCCAAACGGGGACAGGGAAACTAAATGGCTACACCTTC.

The chain is built from TRBV10-3 and TRBJ2-7; the D gene is possibly TRBD2 (5 bases). V was cut by 2 bases and J by 0 bases, with 20 bases left in between. The germline gives CDR1 ENHRY, CDR2 SYGVKD. There are 18 residues in the CDR3. The chain's CDR3 is CAISELGHGVGNSYEQYF. The CDR3 DNA reads as TGTGCCATCAGTGAGCTAGGGCACGGGGTGGGGAACTCCTACGAGCAGTACTTC.

The chain employs TRBV14 and TRBJ1-1; D may be TRBD1 (5 bases). Trimming removed 4 bases from V and 6 bases from J, with 15 bases in between. The CDR3 is 14 amino acids. CDR1 and CDR2 from the germline V gene are SGHDN and FVKESK. The CDR3 DNA is TGTGCCAGCAGCCGCACAGGTGAGGCGGCTGAAGCTTTCTTT. Translation: CASSRTGEAAEAFF.

V usage is TRBV19 and J usage is TRBJ2-1; 9 bases are shared with TRBD1. This CDR3 contains 17 residues. The V and J ends lost 4 bases and 4 bases, in that order; junction bases with no gene match: 11. Germline CDR1 LNHDA, CDR2 SQIVND (reference sequence). The CDR3 reads CASSTYHGTGIYNEQFF. The CDR3 coding sequence is TGTGCCAGTAGTACCTACCACGGGACAGGGATATACAATGAGCAGTTCTTC.

J is TRBJ1-2 and V is TRBV15, with 8 bases that match TRBD1. Losses at the gene ends were 5 bases for V and 2 bases for J; bases not matched to a gene: 7. Per the germline V gene, CDR1 is LNHNV and CDR2 is YYDKDF (reference sequence). The CDR3 is 15 amino acids. The CDR3 DNA reads TGTGCCACCAGCCAGCGGACAGGGTCCAACTATGGCTACACCTTC. It is translated as CATSQRTGSNYGYTF.

This clone has just a few counts. The rearrangement uses TRBV6-1 and TRBJ1-1; no clear D. Deletions cut 3 bases from V and 8 bases from J, with 19 bases between. The CDR3 sequence is 15 residues long. Germline lookup yields CDR1 MNHNS and CDR2 SASEGT. CDR3 amino acids: CASSEYPGMDKEAFF. The DNA of the CDR3 is TGTGCCAGCAGTGAGTATCCAGGAATGGATAAAGAAGCTTTCTTT.

The chain employs TRBV27 and TRBJ2-1; 9 nucleotides agree with TRBD2. The CDR3 consists of 15 residues. The germline CDR1 and CDR2 sequences are MNHEY and SMNVEV (reference sequence). Losses at the gene ends were 5 bases for V and 7 bases for J; bases not matched to a gene: 9. CDR3 nucleotide sequence: TGTGCCAGCAGTGGCCCGGCGGGGGGGACAAATGAGCAGTTCTTC. The encoded protein is CASSGPAGGTNEQFF.

The V call is TRBV19, the J call TRBJ2-7, with a tentative D call TRBD2 (6 bases). CDR1 LNHDA and CDR2 SQIVND come from the germline V gene (reference sequence). This CDR3 contains 15 residues. V shed 4 bases and J shed 5 bases, with 18 bases lying between them. The CDR3 sequence: CASSNLREIWDEQYF. CDR3 nucleotide sequence: TGTGCCAGTAGTAATCTACGGGAGATCTGGGACGAGCAGTACTTC.

The genes are TRBV4-1 and TRBJ1-1; D uncertain. Germline-derived CDR1 and CDR2 are MGHRA and YSYEKL. This CDR3 has 15 amino acids. With 1 base removed from V and 0 bases from J, the gap between germline ends came to 9 bases. The CDR3 bases are TGCGCCAGCAGCCAAGTTCCCCGTTTGAACACTGAAGCTTTCTTT. It encodes CASSQVPRLNTEAFF.

This chain uses TRBV13 with TRBJ2-5; 12 positions agree with TRBD2. The CDR3 has 21 residues. The junction had 18 bases not matched to a gene; V was cut back by 2 bases and J by 2 bases. The germline V gene has CDR1 PRHDT and CDR2 FYEKMQ (reference sequence). CDR3: CASSLYPPGLAGPGTQETQYF. In DNA form, the CDR3 reads TGTGCCAGCAGCTTATATCCCCCGGGACTAGCGGGCCCCGGCACACAAGAGACCCAGTACTTC.

The chain has TRBV6-1 and TRBJ1-1; D possibly corresponds to TRBD1 (5 bases). The V end was cut by 2 bases, the J end by 4 bases, with 14 bases between. Germline V lookup: CDR1 MNHNS, CDR2 SASEGT. The length of the CDR3 is 15 residues. This CDR3 is CASSERVWGVTEAFF. For the CDR3, the DNA is TGTGCCAGCAGTGAAAGAGTTTGGGGCGTCACTGAAGCTTTCTTT.

Here the CDR3 DNA reads TGTGCCATATACTTGGGGGGTTCGAATGAAAAACTGTTTTTT. The encoded protein is CAIYLGGSNEKLFF. This chain joins TRBV7-4 and TRBJ1-4, with D perhaps TRBD1 (5 bases). Deletions cut 10 bases from V and 5 bases from J, with 17 bases between. Germline CDR1 SGHVT, CDR2 SQSDAQ. CDR3 size: 14 residues.

The chain links TRBV19 to TRBJ2-1; TRBD1 is a possible D gene (5 bases). This CDR3 contains 16 residues. The germline V gene encodes CDR1 LNHDA and CDR2 SQIVND (reference sequence). Trimming cost V 5 bases and J 4 bases, with 18 bases left between them. The CDR3 reads CASSVLRTLSYNEQFF. CDR3 sequence (DNA): TGTGCCAGTAGTGTCCTTCGGACACTCTCTTACAATGAGCAGTTCTTC.

The chain employs TRBV29-1 and TRBJ2-3, with D tentatively TRBD1 (5 bases). The V end lost 6 bases, the J end lost 3 bases, and 7 bases lay between the germline ends. Germline CDR1 reads SQVTM; CDR2 reads ANQGSEA. This CDR3 spans 11 amino acids. This CDR3 reads CSVRQTDTQYF. The CDR3 bases are TGCAGCGTCCGACAGACAGATACGCAGTATTTT.

This chain uses TRBV4-2 with TRBJ2-1; 12 positions agree with TRBD2. Looked up from germline, CDR1 is LGHNA and CDR2 is YNFKEQ. The J segment lost 6 bases and the V segment lost 0 bases, leaving 3 bases of the junction unmatched. The CDR3 totals 16 residues. The CDR3 spells CASSQELAGGPNEQFF. As DNA, the CDR3 is TGTGCCAGCAGCCAAGAGCTAGCGGGAGGGCCCAATGAGCAGTTCTTC.